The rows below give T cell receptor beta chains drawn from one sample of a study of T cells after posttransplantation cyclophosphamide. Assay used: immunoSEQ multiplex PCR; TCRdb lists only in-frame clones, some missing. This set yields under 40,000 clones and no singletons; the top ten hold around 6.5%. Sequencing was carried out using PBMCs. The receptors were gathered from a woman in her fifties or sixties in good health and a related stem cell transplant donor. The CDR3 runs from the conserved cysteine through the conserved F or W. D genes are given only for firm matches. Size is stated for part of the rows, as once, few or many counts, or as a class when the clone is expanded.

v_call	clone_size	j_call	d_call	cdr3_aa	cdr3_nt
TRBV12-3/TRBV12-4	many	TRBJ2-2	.	CASSRGTGELFF	TGTGCCAGCAGTCGAGGGACCGGGGAGCTGTTTTTT
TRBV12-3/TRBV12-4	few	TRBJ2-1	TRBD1	CASSQPAPRDRRYNEQFF	TGTGCCAGCTCACAACCCGCCCCCCGGGACAGGAGATACAATGAGCAGTTCTTC
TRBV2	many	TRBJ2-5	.	CASIIDYSRETQYF	TGTGCCAGCATAATAGACTATTCCCGGGAGACCCAGTACTTC
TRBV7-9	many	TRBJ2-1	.	CASSSLPMSRQNNEQFF	TGTGCCAGCAGCTCCCTACCTATGTCCCGACAGAACAATGAGCAGTTCTTC
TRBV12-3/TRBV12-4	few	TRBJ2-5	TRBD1	CASSHEGQIQETQYF	TGTGCCAGCAGTCACGAGGGACAGATCCAAGAGACCCAGTACTTC
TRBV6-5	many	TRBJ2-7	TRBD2	CASSYSSGRPEQYF	TGTGCCAGCAGTTACTCTAGCGGGAGACCCGAGCAGTACTTC
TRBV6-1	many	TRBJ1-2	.	CASSEFGLANYGYTF	TGTGCCAGCAGTGAGTTCGGGTTAGCTAACTATGGCTACACCTTC
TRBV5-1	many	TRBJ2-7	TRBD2	CASSLAPSGERESYEQYF	TGCGCCAGCAGCTTGGCCCCTAGCGGTGAGCGTGAGTCCTACGAGCAGTACTTC
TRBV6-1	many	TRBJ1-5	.	CASTYREQPQHF	TGTGCCAGCACATACAGGGAGCAGCCCCAGCATTTT
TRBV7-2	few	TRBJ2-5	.	CASSPAGSQETQYF	TGTGCCAGCAGCCCGGCAGGTTCTCAAGAGACCCAGTACTTC
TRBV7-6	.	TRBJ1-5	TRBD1	CASSLLDRGKPQHF	TGTGCCAGCAGCTTACTGGACAGGGGAAAGCCCCAGCATTTT
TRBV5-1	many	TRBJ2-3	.	CASSLRGAFLDTQYF	TGCGCCAGCAGCTTGAGGGGAGCCTTTCTGGATACGCAGTATTTT
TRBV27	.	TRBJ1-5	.	CASSFSGNQPQHF	TGTGCCAGCAGTTTTTCGGGGAATCAGCCCCAGCATTTT
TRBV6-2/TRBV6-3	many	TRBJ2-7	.	CASTYPGTAGEQYF	TGTGCCAGCACCTATCCCGGGACTGCGGGCGAGCAGTACTTC
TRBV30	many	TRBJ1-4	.	CAWSDQGEKLFF	TGTGCCTGGAGTGACCAGGGTGAAAAACTGTTTTTT